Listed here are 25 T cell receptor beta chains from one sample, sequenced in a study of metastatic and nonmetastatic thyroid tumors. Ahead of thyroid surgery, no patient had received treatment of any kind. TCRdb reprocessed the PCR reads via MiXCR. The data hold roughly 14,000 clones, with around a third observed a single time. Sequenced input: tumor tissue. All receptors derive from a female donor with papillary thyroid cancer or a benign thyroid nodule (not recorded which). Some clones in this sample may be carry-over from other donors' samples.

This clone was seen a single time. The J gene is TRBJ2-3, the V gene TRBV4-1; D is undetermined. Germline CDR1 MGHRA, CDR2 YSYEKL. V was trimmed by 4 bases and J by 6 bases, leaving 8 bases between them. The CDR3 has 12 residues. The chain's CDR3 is CASSLARDTQYF. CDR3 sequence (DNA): TGCGCCAGCAGCCTCGCGAGGGATACGCAGTATTTT.

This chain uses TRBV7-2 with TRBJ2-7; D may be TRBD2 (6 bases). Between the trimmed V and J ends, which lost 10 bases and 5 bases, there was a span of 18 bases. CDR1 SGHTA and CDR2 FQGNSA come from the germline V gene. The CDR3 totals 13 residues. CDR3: CATGAWAGNEQYF. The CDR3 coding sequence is TGTGCCACCGGGGCATGGGCGGGAAACGAGCAGTACTTC.

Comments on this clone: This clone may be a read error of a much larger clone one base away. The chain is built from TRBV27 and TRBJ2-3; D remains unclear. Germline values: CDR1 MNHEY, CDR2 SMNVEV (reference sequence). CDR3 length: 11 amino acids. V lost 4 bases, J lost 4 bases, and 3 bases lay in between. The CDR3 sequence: CASSYADTQYF. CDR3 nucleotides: TGTGCCAGCAGTTATGCAGATACGCAGTATTTT.

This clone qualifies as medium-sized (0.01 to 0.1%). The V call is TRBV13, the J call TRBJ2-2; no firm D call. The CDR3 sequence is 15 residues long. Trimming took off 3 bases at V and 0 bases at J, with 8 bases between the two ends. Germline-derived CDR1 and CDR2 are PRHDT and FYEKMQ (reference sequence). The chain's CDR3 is CASSFGRTNTGELFF. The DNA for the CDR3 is TGTGCCAGCAGCTTCGGTAGGACGAACACCGGGGAGCTGTTTTTT.

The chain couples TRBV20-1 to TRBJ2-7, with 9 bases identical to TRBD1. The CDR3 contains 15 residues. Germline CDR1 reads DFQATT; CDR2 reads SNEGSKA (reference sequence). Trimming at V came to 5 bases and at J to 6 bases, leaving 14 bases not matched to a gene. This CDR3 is CSAYRSDRGRGEQYF. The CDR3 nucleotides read TGCAGTGCTTACCGGTCGGACAGGGGAAGGGGCGAGCAGTACTTC.

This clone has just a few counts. The CDR3 DNA reads as TGTGCCAGCAGCGTAGACCCCGGGGCGCACACCGGGGAGCTGTTTTTT. It is translated as CASSVDPGAHTGELFF. The gene calls are TRBV9 and TRBJ2-2, with D perhaps given as TRBD1 or TRBD2 (5 bases each). Trimming removed 0 bases from V and 3 bases from J, with 12 bases in between. The V gene's germline CDR1 is SGDLS and CDR2 YYNGEE. The CDR3 sequence is 16 residues long.

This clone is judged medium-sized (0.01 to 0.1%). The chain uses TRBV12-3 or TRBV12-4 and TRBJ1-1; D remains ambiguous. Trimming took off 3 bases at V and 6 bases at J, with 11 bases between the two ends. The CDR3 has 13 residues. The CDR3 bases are TGTGCCAGCAGTTTGGAGATGGGAGCTGAAGCTTTCTTT. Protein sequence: CASSLEMGAEAFF.

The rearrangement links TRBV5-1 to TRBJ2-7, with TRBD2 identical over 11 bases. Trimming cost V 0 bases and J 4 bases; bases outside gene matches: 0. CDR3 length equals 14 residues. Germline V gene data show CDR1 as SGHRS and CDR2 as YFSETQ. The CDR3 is CASSLVAGGYEQYF. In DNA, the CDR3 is TGCGCCAGCAGCTTGGTAGCGGGAGGGTACGAGCAGTACTTC.

The CDR3 sequence is CASSFRLGSSYEQYF. The CDR3 bases are TGTGCCAGCAGCTTCAGACTGGGTAGCTCCTACGAGCAGTACTTC. The chain has TRBV11-2 and TRBJ2-7; the D is unclear. Per germline, CDR1 SGHAT and CDR2 FQNNGV. There are 15 residues in the CDR3. Deletions cut 3 bases from V and 0 bases from J, with 12 bases between.

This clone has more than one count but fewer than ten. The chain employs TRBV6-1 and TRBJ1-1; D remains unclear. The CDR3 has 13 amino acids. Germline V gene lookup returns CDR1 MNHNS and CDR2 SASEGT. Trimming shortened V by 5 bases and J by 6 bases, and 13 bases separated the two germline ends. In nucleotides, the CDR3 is TGTGCCAGCAGTCCCAGTGGGGTGTCTGAAGCTTTCTTT. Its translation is CASSPSGVSEAFF.

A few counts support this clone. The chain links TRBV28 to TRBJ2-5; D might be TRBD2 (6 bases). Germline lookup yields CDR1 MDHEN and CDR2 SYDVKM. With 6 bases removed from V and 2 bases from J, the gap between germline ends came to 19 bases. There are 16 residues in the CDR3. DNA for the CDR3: TGTGCCAGCAGCCCCCTCGGGGGAACGCGTCAAGAGACCCAGTACTTC. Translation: CASSPLGGTRQETQYF.

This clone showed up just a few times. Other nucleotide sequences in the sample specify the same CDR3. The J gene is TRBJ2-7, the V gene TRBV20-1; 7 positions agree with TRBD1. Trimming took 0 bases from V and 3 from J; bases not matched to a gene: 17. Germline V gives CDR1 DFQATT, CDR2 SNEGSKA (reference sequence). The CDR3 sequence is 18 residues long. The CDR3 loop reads CSARERGREGAWDYEQYF. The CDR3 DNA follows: TGCAGTGCTAGAGAAAGGGGGCGTGAGGGGGCGTGGGACTACGAGCAGTACTTC.

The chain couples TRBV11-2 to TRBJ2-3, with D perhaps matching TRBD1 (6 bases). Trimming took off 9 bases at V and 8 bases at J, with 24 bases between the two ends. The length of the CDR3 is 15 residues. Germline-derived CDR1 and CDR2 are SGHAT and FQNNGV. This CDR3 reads CASSHIGKGEGTQYF. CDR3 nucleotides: TGTGCCAGTAGCCACATAGGAAAGGGGGAAGGTACGCAGTATTTT.

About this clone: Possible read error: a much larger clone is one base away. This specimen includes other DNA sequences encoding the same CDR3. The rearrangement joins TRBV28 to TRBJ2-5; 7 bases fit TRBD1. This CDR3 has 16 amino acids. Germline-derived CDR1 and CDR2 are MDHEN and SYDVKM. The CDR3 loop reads CASSLERQGERETQYF. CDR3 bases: TGTGCCAGCAGTTTAGAACGGCAGGGGGAGCGAGAGACACAGTACTTC.

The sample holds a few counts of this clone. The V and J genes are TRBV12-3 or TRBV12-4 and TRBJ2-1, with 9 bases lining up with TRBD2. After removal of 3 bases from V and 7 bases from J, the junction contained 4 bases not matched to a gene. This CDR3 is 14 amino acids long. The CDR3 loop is CASSFTSGRNEQFF. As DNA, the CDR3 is TGTGCCAGCAGTTTTACTAGCGGGCGGAATGAGCAGTTCTTC.

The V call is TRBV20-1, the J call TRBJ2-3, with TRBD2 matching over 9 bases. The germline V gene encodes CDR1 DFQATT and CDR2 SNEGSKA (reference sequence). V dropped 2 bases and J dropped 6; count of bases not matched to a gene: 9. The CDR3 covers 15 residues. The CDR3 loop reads CSARSSGGIRDTQYF. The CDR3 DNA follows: TGCAGTGCTAGATCCAGCGGGGGGATACGGGATACGCAGTATTTT.

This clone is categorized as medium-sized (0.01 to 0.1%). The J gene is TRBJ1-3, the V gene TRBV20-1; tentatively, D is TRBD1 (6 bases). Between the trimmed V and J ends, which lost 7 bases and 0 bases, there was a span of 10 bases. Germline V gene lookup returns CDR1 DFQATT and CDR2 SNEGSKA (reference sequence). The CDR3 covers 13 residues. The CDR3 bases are TGCAGTGGGACAGAGAGCTCTGGAAACACCATATATTTT. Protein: CSGTESSGNTIYF.

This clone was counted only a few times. Here the CDR3 DNA reads TGCGCCAGCAGCCCAACGGGACAGCACAATCAGCCCCAGCATTTT. Translating gives CASSPTGQHNQPQHF. The chain uses TRBV5-1 and TRBJ1-5, with 7 bases fitting TRBD1. The CDR3 is 15 residues long. Germline CDR1 and CDR2: SGHRS and YFSETQ. With V trimmed by 4 bases and J by 3 bases, 7 bases remained unmatched.

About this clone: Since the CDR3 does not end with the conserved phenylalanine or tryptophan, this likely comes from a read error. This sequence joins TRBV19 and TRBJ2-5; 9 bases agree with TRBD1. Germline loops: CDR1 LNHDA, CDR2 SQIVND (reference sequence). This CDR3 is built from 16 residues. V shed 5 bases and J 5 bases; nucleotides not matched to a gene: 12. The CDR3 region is CASSRSRTGVGETQYS. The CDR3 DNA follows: TGTGCCAGTAGTCGTAGCCGGACAGGGGTTGGGGAGACCCAGTACTCC.

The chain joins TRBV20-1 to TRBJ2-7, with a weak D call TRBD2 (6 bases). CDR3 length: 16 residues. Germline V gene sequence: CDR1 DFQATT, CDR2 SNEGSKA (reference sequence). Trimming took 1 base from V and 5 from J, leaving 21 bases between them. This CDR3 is CSARGPGQGGMNEQYV. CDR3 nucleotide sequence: TGCAGTGCTAGAGGACCGGGCCAGGGAGGTATGAACGAGCAGTACGTC.

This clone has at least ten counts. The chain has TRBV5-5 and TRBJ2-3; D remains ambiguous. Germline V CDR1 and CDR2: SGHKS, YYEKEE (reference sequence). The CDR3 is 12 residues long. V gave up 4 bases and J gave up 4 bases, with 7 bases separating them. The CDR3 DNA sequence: TGTGCCAGCAGCACCGGTCCAGATACGCAGTATTTT. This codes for CASSTGPDTQYF.

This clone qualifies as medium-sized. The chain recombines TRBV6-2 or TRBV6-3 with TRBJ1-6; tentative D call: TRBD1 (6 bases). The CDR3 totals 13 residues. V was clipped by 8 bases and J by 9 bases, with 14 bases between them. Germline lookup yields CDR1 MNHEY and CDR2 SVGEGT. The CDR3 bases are TGTGCCAGCGGGAGGGGGACTATTTCACCCCTCCACTTT. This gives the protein CASGRGTISPLHF.

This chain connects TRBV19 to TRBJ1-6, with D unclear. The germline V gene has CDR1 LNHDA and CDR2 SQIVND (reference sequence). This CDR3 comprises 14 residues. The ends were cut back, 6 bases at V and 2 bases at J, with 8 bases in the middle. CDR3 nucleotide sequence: TGTGCCAGTAGCATGACGGCCTATAATTCACCCCTCCACTTT. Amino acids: CASSMTAYNSPLHF.

The CDR3 DNA reads TGTGCCTGCATTGACCCAGGGGGTTTTCGCTACAATGAGCAGTTCTTC. It codes for CACIDPGGFRYNEQFF. The chain carries TRBV30 and TRBJ2-1; TRBD1 aligns across 7 bases. Germline V gene data show CDR1 as GTSNPN and CDR2 as SVGIG (reference sequence). The CDR3 covers 16 residues. Germline trimming cut 6 bases from V and 3 bases from J; bases unmatched to any gene: 14. The full variable domain, in which reference TRBV30 and TRBJ2-1 provide the parts outside the CDR3, is SQTIHQWPATLVQPVGSPLSLECTVEGTSNPNLYWYRQAAGRGLQLLFYSVGIGQISSEVPQNLSASRPQDRQFILSSKKLLLSDSGFYLCACIDPGGFRYNEQFFGPGTRLTVL.

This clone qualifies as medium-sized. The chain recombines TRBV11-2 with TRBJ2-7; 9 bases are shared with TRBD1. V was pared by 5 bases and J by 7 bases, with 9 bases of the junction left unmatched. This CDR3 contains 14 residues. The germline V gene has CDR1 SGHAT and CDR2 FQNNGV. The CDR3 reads CASSEGQGMGEQYF. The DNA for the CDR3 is TGTGCCAGCAGCGAGGGACAGGGAATGGGAGAGCAGTACTTC.